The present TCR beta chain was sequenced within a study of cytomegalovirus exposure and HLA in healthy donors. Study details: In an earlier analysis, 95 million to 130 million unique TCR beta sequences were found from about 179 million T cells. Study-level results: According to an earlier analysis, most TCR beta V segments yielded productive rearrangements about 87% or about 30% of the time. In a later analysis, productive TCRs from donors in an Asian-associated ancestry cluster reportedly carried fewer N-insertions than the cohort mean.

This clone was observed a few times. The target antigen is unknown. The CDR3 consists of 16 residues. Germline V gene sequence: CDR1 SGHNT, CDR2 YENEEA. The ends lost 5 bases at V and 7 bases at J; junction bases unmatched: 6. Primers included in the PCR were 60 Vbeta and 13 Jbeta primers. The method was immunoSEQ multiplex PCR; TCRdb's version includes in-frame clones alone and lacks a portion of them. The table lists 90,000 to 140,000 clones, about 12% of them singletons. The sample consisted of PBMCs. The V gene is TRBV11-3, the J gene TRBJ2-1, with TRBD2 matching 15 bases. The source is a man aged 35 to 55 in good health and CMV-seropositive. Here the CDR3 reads CASSHSGTSGRNEQFF. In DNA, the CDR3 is TGTGCCAGCAGCCACTCCGGGACTAGCGGGAGGAATGAGCAGTTCTTC.